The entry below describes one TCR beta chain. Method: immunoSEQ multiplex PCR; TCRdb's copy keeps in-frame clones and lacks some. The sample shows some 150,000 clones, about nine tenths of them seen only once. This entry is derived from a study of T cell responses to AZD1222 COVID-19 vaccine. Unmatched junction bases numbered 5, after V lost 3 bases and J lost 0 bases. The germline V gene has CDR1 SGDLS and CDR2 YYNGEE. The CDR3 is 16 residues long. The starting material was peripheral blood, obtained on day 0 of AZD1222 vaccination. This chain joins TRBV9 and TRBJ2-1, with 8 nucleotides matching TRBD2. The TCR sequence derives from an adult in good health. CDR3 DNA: TGTGCCAGCAGCGACCCGAGCGGGAGCTCCTACAATGAGCAGTTCTTC. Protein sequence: CASSDPSGSSYNEQFF.